A single sample gave rise to the 27 T cell receptor beta chains below, sequenced in a study of blood T cell repertoires in COVID-19 (dated by TCRdb to between 2020 and 2021). Libraries were prepared through the immunoSEQ multiplex PCR assay. TCRdb re-hosts the immuneACCESS table, in-frame sequences only. Its copies lack some clones; in the studies checked, an unresolved V gene accounts for under half of them, and the cause for the rest is not known. This sample holds under 150,000 clones; 84% were observed only once. Together, the top ten hold roughly 8.1% of the sample. What was sequenced was peripheral blood. The receptors were gathered from a woman in her forties with acute or convalescent COVID-19.

V and J are TRBV3-1 (or the pseudogene TRBV3-2) and TRBJ2-5, with TRBD2 matching 11 bases. CDR3 length: 14 amino acids. Trimming removed 3 bases from V and 6 bases from J; junction bases left unmatched: 3. The V gene's germline CDR1 is LGHDT and CDR2 YNNKEL (reference sequence). CDR3 bases: TGTGCCAGCAGCCAGACTAGCGGGGCGCAGACCCAGTACTTC. Its translation is CASSQTSGAQTQYF.

J is TRBJ2-7 and V is TRBV27; D not certain. V was cut by 6 bases and J by 4 bases, with 16 bases left in between. Germline values: CDR1 MNHEY, CDR2 SMNVEV (reference sequence). The CDR3 totals 14 residues. CDR3 protein: CASRGKAGPYEQYF. The CDR3 coding sequence is TGTGCCAGCAGGGGCAAGGCAGGTCCGTACGAGCAGTACTTC.

The chain links TRBV7-3 to TRBJ1-1; D is perhaps TRBD1 (5 bases). Germline assignment: CDR1 SGHTA and CDR2 FQGTGA. V was cut by 2 bases and J by 3 bases, with 13 bases left in between. The CDR3 sequence is 15 residues long. CDR3 sequence: CASSLWGSGDTEAFF. The DNA of the CDR3 is TGTGCCAGCAGCTTATGGGGATCGGGGGACACTGAAGCTTTCTTT.

The rearrangement joins TRBV5-1 to TRBJ1-1, with a possible D match to TRBD1 (5 bases). Germline V gene sequence: CDR1 SGHRS, CDR2 YFSETQ. Trimming cost V 10 bases and J 3 bases, with 19 bases left between them. The CDR3 has 14 residues. The CDR3 DNA is TGCGCCCGCCGGGTGGGGGGGTTGGACACTGAAGCTTTCTTT. Its translation is CARRVGGLDTEAFF.

This chain links TRBV19 with TRBJ2-7, with D perhaps matching TRBD1 (6 bases). V lost 5 bases to trimming and J lost 3 bases, with 17 bases between them. Germline assignment: CDR1 LNHDA and CDR2 SQIVND (reference sequence). CDR3 length equals 15 residues. CDR3 loop: CASSDWGLGDYEQYF. The CDR3 DNA reads as TGTGCCAGTAGTGATTGGGGGCTGGGGGACTACGAGCAGTACTTC.

This clone was seen once. The chain combines TRBV3-1 (or the pseudogene TRBV3-2) with TRBJ2-1; D is unresolved. Germline CDR1 is LGHDT and CDR2 is YNNKEL (reference sequence). The V end lost 0 bases, the J end lost 7 bases, and 13 bases lay between the germline ends. This CDR3 spans 15 amino acids. The CDR3 spells CASSQDLWNGNEQFF. The CDR3 nucleotides read TGTGCCAGCAGCCAAGATCTTTGGAACGGGAATGAGCAGTTCTTC.

The chain is built from TRBV5-4 and TRBJ2-7; D ambiguous. The CDR3 contains 13 residues. Trimming took 4 bases from V and 6 from J, leaving 14 bases between them. From germline, CDR1 is SGHNT and CDR2 YYREEE (reference sequence). Written as DNA, the CDR3 is TGTGCCAGCAGCCCTGGGCCCGCCCTCGAGCAGTACTTC. Translating gives CASSPGPALEQYF.

J is TRBJ1-5 and V is TRBV6-6; TRBD1 might be the D (6 bases). The V end lost 0 bases, the J end lost 7 bases, and 7 bases lay between the germline ends. Per germline, CDR1 MNHNY and CDR2 SVGAGI (reference sequence). The CDR3 totals 13 residues. Here the CDR3 reads CASSYSTGQPQHF. The DNA of the CDR3 is TGTGCCAGCAGTTACTCGACAGGCCAGCCCCAGCATTTT.

The chain is built from TRBV7-9 and TRBJ1-1; unclear D gene. Trimming cost V 0 bases and J 11 bases, with 16 bases left between them. Per germline, CDR1 SEHNR and CDR2 FQNEAQ (reference sequence). The CDR3 totals 14 residues. The CDR3 loop reads CASSLAPDISYAFF. The DNA of the CDR3 is TGTGCCAGCAGCTTAGCCCCCGACATTTCATATGCTTTCTTT. The entire variable domain, with the rest obtained from reference TRBV7-9 and TRBJ1-1, is as follows: DTGVSQNPRHKITKRGQNVTFRCDPISEHNRLYWYRQTLGQGPEFLTYFQNEAQLEKSRLLSDRFSAERPKGSFSTLEIQRTEQGDSAMYLCASSLAPDISYAFFGQGTRLTVV.

The gene calls are TRBV30 and TRBJ2-7; tentative D call: TRBD1 (6 bases). V was shortened by 0 bases and J by 4 bases, with 10 bases between the two germline ends. The CDR3 runs 13 residues. The germline V gene encodes CDR1 GTSNPN and CDR2 SVGIG (reference sequence). CDR3 DNA sequence: TGTGCCTGGAGTGTAGGGCAGGGGTACGAGCAGTACTTC. Its protein product is CAWSVGQGYEQYF.

The chain combines TRBV18 with TRBJ1-2; tentative D call: TRBD1 (5 bases). Germline loops: CDR1 KGHSH, CDR2 LQKENI. V gave up 1 base and J gave up 4 bases, with 10 bases separating them. The CDR3 is 14 residues long. The CDR3 coding sequence is TGTGCCAGCTCACCACTGACAGACACCTATGGCTACACCTTC. Its translation is CASSPLTDTYGYTF.

This clone has only one observation. The rearrangement links TRBV5-1 to TRBJ2-6; 9 bases fit TRBD1. CDR1 and CDR2 from the germline V gene are SGHRS and YFSETQ. The CDR3 has 18 amino acids. V was pared by 1 base and J by 2 bases, with 7 bases of the junction left unmatched. Here the CDR3 DNA reads TGCGCCAGCAGCTTGACAGGGGGCCTCATCACTGGGGCCAACGTCCTGACTTTC. Residues: CASSLTGGLITGANVLTF.

The chain employs TRBV19 and TRBJ2-6; a weak D match, TRBD2 (6 bases). CDR3 length: 18 residues. In germline, CDR1 is LNHDA, CDR2 SQIVND (reference sequence). The V end lost 5 bases, the J end lost 0 bases, and 17 bases lay between the germline ends. The DNA of the CDR3 is TGTGCCAGTAGTCCCGCGGGACTCCGAAGCTCTGGGGCCAACGTCCTGACTTTC. As protein: CASSPAGLRSSGANVLTF.

This clone was counted between two and nine times. The chain combines TRBV9 with TRBJ1-2, with unresolved D. V was trimmed by 3 bases and J by 1 base, leaving 10 bases between them. Germline V gene sequence: CDR1 SGDLS, CDR2 YYNGEE. The CDR3 length is 14 residues. The CDR3: CASSAAAVNYGYTF. Written as DNA, the CDR3 is TGTGCCAGCAGCGCGGCAGCGGTTAACTATGGCTACACCTTC.

V gene TRBV7-3 combines with J gene TRBJ2-3; D uncertain. V shed 1 base and J shed 5 bases, with 10 bases lying between them. The germline V gene encodes CDR1 SGHTA and CDR2 FQGTGA. The CDR3 is 14 amino acids. CDR3 amino acids: CASSLIGQEDTQYF. The DNA for the CDR3 is TGTGCCAGCAGCTTAATAGGTCAGGAAGATACGCAGTATTTT.

The V and J genes are TRBV7-9 and TRBJ1-4, with D possibly being TRBD1 (5 bases). With 1 base removed from V and 11 bases from J, the gap between germline ends came to 11 bases. The germline V gene encodes CDR1 SEHNR and CDR2 FQNEAQ (reference sequence). The CDR3 is 13 amino acids. The CDR3 protein is CASSLGDGGKLFF. The CDR3 DNA is TGTGCCAGCAGCTTAGGGGACGGAGGGAAACTGTTTTTT.

The chain joins TRBV21-1 to TRBJ2-5; TRBD1, the D gene given by the table, was not confirmed from the DNA. TRBV21-1 is annotated as a pseudogene. The CDR3 has 17 residues. CDR3: CASSKWKEKGQQETQYF. CDR3 sequence (DNA): TGTGCCAGCAGCAAATGGAAAGAAAAAGGACAGCAAGAGACCCAGTACTTC.

The V and J genes are TRBV6-5 and TRBJ2-6; a possible D gene is TRBD2 (6 bases). The V and J ends lost 7 bases and 0 bases respectively, with 10 bases between them. The CDR3 length is 15 residues. Germline CDR1 and CDR2: MNHEY and SVGAGI. The CDR3 here is CASTEGSSGANVLTF. The DNA of the CDR3 is TGTGCCAGCACGGAGGGAAGCTCTGGGGCCAACGTCCTGACTTTC.

Only one count was recorded for this clone. The chain has TRBV7-2 and TRBJ2-1; 7 positions match TRBD1. In germline, CDR1 is SGHTA, CDR2 FQGNSA. This CDR3 is built from 12 residues. Losses at the gene ends were 5 bases for V and 7 bases for J; bases not matched to a gene: 2. In nucleotides, the CDR3 is TGTGCCAGCAGCCCGGACAGGAATGAGCAGTTCTTC. Protein sequence: CASSPDRNEQFF.

This clone was detected a few times. The chain links TRBV5-1 to TRBJ1-2; 8 nucleotides match TRBD1. Germline lookup yields CDR1 SGHRS and CDR2 YFSETQ. V lost 1 base and J lost 4; bases outside the gene matches: 12. CDR3 length: 17 amino acids. Here the CDR3 reads CASSLNGQGSIAYGYTF. Here the CDR3 DNA reads TGCGCCAGCAGCTTGAACGGACAGGGATCCATAGCCTATGGCTACACCTTC.

This chain uses TRBV5-1 with TRBJ1-2; the D gene is possibly TRBD1 (5 bases). The germline CDR1 and CDR2 sequences are SGHRS and YFSETQ. With 4 bases removed from V and 6 bases from J, the gap between germline ends came to 10 bases. This CDR3 is built from 12 residues. This CDR3 is CASSPQGDGYTF. CDR3 DNA sequence: TGCGCCAGCAGCCCCCAAGGGGATGGCTACACCTTC. Supplemented by reference TRBV5-1 and TRBJ1-2, the full variable domain reads KAGVTQTPRYLIKTRGQQVTLSCSPISGHRSVSWYQQTPGQGLQFLFEYFSETQRNKGNFPGRFSGRQFSNSRSEMNVSTLELGDSALYLCASSPQGDGYTFGSGTRLTVV.

The CDR3 here is CASRNAGGGANEQFF. CDR3 in DNA: TGTGCCAGCCGGAATGCGGGCGGGGGGGCCAATGAGCAGTTCTTC. The genes are TRBV18 and TRBJ2-1; 9 bases map to TRBD2. From germline, CDR1 is KGHSH and CDR2 LQKENI. CDR3 size: 15 residues. Trimming cost V 8 bases and J 6 bases; bases outside gene matches: 11.

The V gene is TRBV3-1 (or the pseudogene TRBV3-2), the J gene TRBJ2-1, with 12 bases matching TRBD2. Losses at the gene ends were 1 base for V and 12 bases for J; bases not matched to a gene: 7. Germline CDR1 and CDR2: LGHDT and YNNKEL (reference sequence). The CDR3 totals 15 residues. CDR3 sequence: CASSQGSSGGARQFF. CDR3 DNA sequence: TGTGCCAGCAGCCAAGGATCTAGCGGGGGGGCAAGGCAGTTCTTC.

V is TRBV11-2 and J is TRBJ2-1, with D possibly matching TRBD2 (7 bases). The V end lost 8 bases, the J end lost 7 bases, and 18 bases lay between the germline ends. Germline V gene data show CDR1 as SGHAT and CDR2 as FQNNGV. CDR3 length: 14 amino acids. CDR3 sequence (DNA): TGTGCCAGCTTAGGTTGGGGGGGGGCGAATGAGCAGTTCTTC. Amino acids: CASLGWGGANEQFF.

This chain links TRBV4-1 with TRBJ1-6; 7 bases match TRBD1. The CDR3 consists of 13 residues. The V segment lost 8 bases and the J segment 4 bases; nucleotides outside the gene matches: 2. Germline CDR1 reads MGHRA; CDR2 reads YSYEKL. For the CDR3, the DNA is TGCGCCAGCGGGACAGAGTATAATTCACCCCTCCACTTT. Residues: CASGTEYNSPLHF.

Concerning this clone itself: One end of the junction fails to match germline, which may point to a read error. The same CDR3 also results from other DNA sequences found in this sample. The chain couples TRBV11-2 to TRBJ2-2; 9 bases align to TRBD1. Germline values: CDR1 SGHAT, CDR2 FQNNGV. CDR3 length: 17 residues. CDR3: CASSLNLGTGSTGELFF. CDR3 sequence (DNA): TGCGCCAGCAGCTTAAACCTAGGGACAGGGTCCACCGGGGAGCTGTTTTTT.

CDR3 amino acids: CASARQEGTTYEQYF. The CDR3, as DNA: TGTGCCAGCGCTCGCCAGGAGGGGACCACATACGAGCAGTACTTC. This chain connects TRBV9 to TRBJ2-7; D might be TRBD2 (6 bases). The CDR3 covers 15 residues. Germline V gene lookup returns CDR1 SGDLS and CDR2 YYNGEE. V was shortened by 7 bases and J by 4 bases, with 21 bases between the two germline ends.